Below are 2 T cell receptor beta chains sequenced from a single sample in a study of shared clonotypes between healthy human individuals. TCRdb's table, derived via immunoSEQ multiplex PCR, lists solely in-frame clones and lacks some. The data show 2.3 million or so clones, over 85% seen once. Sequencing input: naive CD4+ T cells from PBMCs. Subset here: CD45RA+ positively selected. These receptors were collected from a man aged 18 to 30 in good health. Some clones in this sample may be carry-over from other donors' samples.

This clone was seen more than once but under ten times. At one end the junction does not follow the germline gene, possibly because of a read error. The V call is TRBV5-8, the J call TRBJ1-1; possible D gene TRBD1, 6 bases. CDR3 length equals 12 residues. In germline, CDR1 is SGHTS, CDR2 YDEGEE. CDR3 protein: CASSLGGPGQGF. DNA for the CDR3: TGTGCCAGCAGCTTGGGGGGTCCGGGACAAGGGTTT.

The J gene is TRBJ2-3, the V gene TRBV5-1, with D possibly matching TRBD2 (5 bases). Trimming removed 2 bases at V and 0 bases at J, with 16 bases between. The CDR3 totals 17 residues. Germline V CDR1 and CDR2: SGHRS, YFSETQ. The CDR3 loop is CASSLTGGQTSTDTQYF. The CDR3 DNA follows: TGCGCCAGCAGCTTAACGGGCGGGCAGACTAGCACAGATACGCAGTATTTT.